This T cell receptor (beta chain) appears in the sequencing data of a study of T cell repertoires in cytomegalovirus infection. Across the study: Peptides in the study included HLA-C-restricted and HLA-B-restricted CMV epitopes. Public TCR beta signatures provided an indication of both CMV infection and a matching HLA type.

In regard to this clonotype: Its antigen is not known.

Trimming took off 5 bases at V and 4 bases at J, with 11 bases between the two ends. Germline assignment: CDR1 DFQATT and CDR2 SNEGSKA (reference sequence). The CDR3 has 12 residues. MiXCR, applied by TCRdb to the reads, yields one record per CDR3 protein. The sample has roughly 920,000 distinct CDR3 sequences; approximately 32% are singletons. The study, taken as a whole, reports: What dominated the ex vivo response were HLA-C-restricted CMV-specific TCR beta clonotypes. Using cumulative public TCR beta family frequency, the authors identified those who carried CMV together with the relevant HLA.

The rearrangement links TRBV20-1 to TRBJ1-1, with TRBD1 as a possible D gene (5 bases). The TCR originated in a human donor in good health (CMV status not recorded). Some clones in this sample may be carry-over from other donors' samples. Here the sequenced sample was cultured CD8+ T cells from PBMCs, taken from culture after CMV antigen stimulation. The CDR3 sequence is CSAPWGFTEAFF. CDR3 in DNA: TGCAGTGCTCCTTGGGGGTTCACTGAAGCTTTCTTT.